A selection of T cell receptor beta chains follows, all from one sample in a study of cytomegalovirus exposure and HLA in healthy donors. Only in-frame clones appear in the TCRdb table, and some are missing; sequencing was by immunoSEQ multiplex PCR. Of fewer than 200,000 clones in the sample, more than 75% were seen once. The sample taken for sequencing was PBMCs. The source is a man aged 35-49 years in good health and CMV-seropositive. Both conserved end residues are part of each CDR3. D genes are given only for firm matches. Where a row states a size, it is once, few, many or the class of an expanded clone; other rows omit it.

TRBV27	-	-	TRBJ2-5	TGTGCCAGCTGGGGGAGGGAGACCCAGTACTTC	CASWGRETQYF
TRBV5-4	TRBD2	-	TRBJ2-3	TGCGCCAGCAGCCAGGGGACTAGCGGGAGTAGGGATACGCAGTATTTT	CASSQGTSGSRDTQYF
TRBV15	-	-	TRBJ2-7	TGTGCCACCAGCAGAGATGCCCAAACGGTCTCCGAGCAGTACTTC	CATSRDAQTVSEQYF
TRBV5-1	TRBD2	-	TRBJ2-5	TGCGCCAGCAGCTTGTCTCCTAGCGGGGGCCGGGAGACCCAGTACTTC	CASSLSPSGGRETQYF
TRBV19	TRBD2	once	TRBJ2-2	TGTGCCAGTAGTAGACCGACTAGCGGGGGTGGCGGGGAGCTGTTTTTT	CASSRPTSGGGGELFF
TRBV6-5	-	-	TRBJ2-3	TGTGCCAGCAGTTACGGTTTAGTTACAGATACGCAGTATTTT	CASSYGLVTDTQYF
TRBV14	-	once	TRBJ2-5	TGTGCCAGCAGCCAAGGAATGGGCGAGACCCAGTACTTC	CASSQGMGETQYF
TRBV5-4	TRBD2	-	TRBJ2-7	TGTGCCAGCAGCTTGGCGGGAGGGCCAGGCGAGCAGTACTTC	CASSLAGGPGEQYF
TRBV10-3	-	-	TRBJ1-1	TGTGCCATCACGACGGGAGTAGAGAATGAAGCTTTCTTT	CAITTGVENEAFF
TRBV4-1	TRBD1	-	TRBJ2-3	TGCGCCAGCAGCCAAGGGGGGACAGGGGGCACAGATACGCAGTATTTT	CASSQGGTGGTDTQYF
TRBV6-5	-	-	TRBJ2-1	TGTGCCAGCAGCCAAGGGCGGGGTTCCTACAATGAGCAGTTCTTC	CASSQGRGSYNEQFF
TRBV28	-	-	TRBJ2-7	TGTGCCAGCAGTTCCACAGGGAGCTCCTACGAGCAGTACTTC	CASSSTGSSYEQYF
TRBV2	-	-	TRBJ1-1	TGTGCCAGCAGTGAAAGGACAGTCCCCACTGAAGCTTTCTTT	CASSERTVPTEAFF
TRBV27	TRBD1	-	TRBJ2-7	TGTGCCAGCAGAAGACAGGGGGTCGAATACGAGCAGTACTTC	CASRRQGVEYEQYF
TRBV25-1	-	-	TRBJ1-1	TGTGCCAGCAGTGAATCCCCGGGTTCGGGGAACACTGAAGCTTTCTTT	CASSESPGSGNTEAFF
TRBV5-1	-	-	TRBJ2-5	TGCGCCAGCAGCTTGGCCGCGGGGTCGGTGGAGACCCAGTACTTC	CASSLAAGSVETQYF
TRBV5-1	TRBD2	-	TRBJ2-3	TGCGCCAGCAGCTTGGGCGGGGGGGCCTTAGATACGCAGTATTTT	CASSLGGGALDTQYF
TRBV30	-	-	TRBJ1-1	TGTGCCTGGAGTGCTATTGGGGCCGGCGGCACTGAAGCTTTCTTT	CAWSAIGAGGTEAFF
TRBV7-3	-	-	TRBJ2-2	TGTGCCAGCAGCTTAACAGGCTCTCAGGCCGGGGAGCTGTTTTTT	CASSLTGSQAGELFF
TRBV7-8	TRBD1	-	TRBJ1-1	TGTGCCAGCAGCTTAGGGCGGACAGGGGGGGTCACTGAAGCTTTCTTT	CASSLGRTGGVTEAFF
TRBV2	-	-	TRBJ2-2	TGTGCCAGCAGGGGCACTGGCGGGGCGAACACCGGGGAGCTGTTTTTT	CASRGTGGANTGELFF
TRBV7-3	TRBD1	once	TRBJ2-3	TGTGCCAGCAGCCCCCAATACGGGACAGGGGAAACAGATACGCAGTATTTT	CASSPQYGTGETDTQYF
TRBV29-1	TRBD2	-	TRBJ2-5	TGCAGCGTTGATACAGCGGGGGGAGGGACCCAGTACTTC	CSVDTAGGGTQYF
TRBV5-6	TRBD1	-	TRBJ1-2	TGTGCCAGCAGCCCGGGACAGGGGGGCTATGGCTACACCTTC	CASSPGQGGYGYTF
TRBV28	TRBD1	-	TRBJ2-7	TGTGCCAGCGGTCCGGGACAGTCCTACGAGCAGTACTTC	CASGPGQSYEQYF
TRBV7-9	-	few	TRBJ2-5	TGTGCCAGCAGCTTTCGGGAGCTGGAGACCCAGTACTTC	CASSFRELETQYF
TRBV6-1	TRBD2	-	TRBJ2-3	TGTGCCAGCAGTGCGACTAGCATGACAGATACGCAGTATTTT	CASSATSMTDTQYF
TRBV6-1	-	-	TRBJ1-1	TGTGCCAGCAGCTTTCAGGGTGGCGCTGACACTGAAGCTTTCTTT	CASSFQGGADTEAFF
TRBV19	TRBD2	-	TRBJ2-1	TGTGCCAGTAGTATGGTGGGAGGGAGCTCCTACAATGAGCAGTTCTTC	CASSMVGGSSYNEQFF
TRBV10-3	-	-	TRBJ1-2	TGTGCCATCAGTGCACAGGAGCCCAACTATGGCTACACCTTC	CAISAQEPNYGYTF
TRBV27	-	-	TRBJ1-6	TGTGCCAGCAGTGCATCGCCACCGGGACACTATAATTCACCCCTCCACTTT	CASSASPPGHYNSPLHF
TRBV27	TRBD2	-	TRBJ2-1	TGTGCCAGCTGGGAGGGCCCCGGCTCCTACAATGAGCAGTTCTTC	CASWEGPGSYNEQFF
TRBV19	-	-	TRBJ2-1	TGTGCCGGGCTTCTAGCGAGCGATGAGCAGTTCTTC	CAGLLASDEQFF
TRBV13	-	-	TRBJ2-6	TGTGCCAGCAGCTTAGGGACAACTGGGGCCAACGTCCTGACTTTC	CASSLGTTGANVLTF
TRBV28	TRBD2	-	TRBJ2-3	TGTGCCAGCAGTTTCTTAGACCCGACCCCGTTCAGGTTAGCGGGGGACACGCAGTATTTT	CASSFLDPTPFRLAGDTQYF
TRBV4-2	TRBD2	few	TRBJ2-1	TGTGCCAGCAGCCAAGATCCCATGGGCGGGAGAGTCACCTACAATGAGCAGTTCTTC	CASSQDPMGGRVTYNEQFF
TRBV14	-	-	TRBJ2-1	TGTGCCAGCAGTTACCTAGGAGGCCAACGCAATGAGCAGTTCTTC	CASSYLGGQRNEQFF
TRBV7-3	-	-	TRBJ1-3	TGTGCCAGCAGCCAGGACGGAGGCTCTGGAAACACCATATATTTT	CASSQDGGSGNTIYF
TRBV19	-	-	TRBJ2-1	TGTGCCAGTAGTATCGGGATGGGTCCCGAGCAGTTCTTC	CASSIGMGPEQFF
TRBV18	-	-	TRBJ1-5	TGTGCCAGCTCATGGGGAGGCGGCAATCAGCCCCAGCATTTT	CASSWGGGNQPQHF
TRBV7-3	TRBD2	-	TRBJ2-3	TGTGCCAGCAGCCGGACTAGCGCAGATACGCAGTATTTT	CASSRTSADTQYF
TRBV11-2	-	-	TRBJ2-3	TGTGCCAGCAGCTTCGGTATCGATTGGGATACGCAGTATTTT	CASSFGIDWDTQYF
TRBV5-1	-	few	TRBJ2-7	TGCGCCAGCAGCCCCTTGGGGGGACAGACTCCCCACGAGCAGTACTTC	CASSPLGGQTPHEQYF
TRBV5-4	-	few	TRBJ1-2	TGTGCCAGCAGCAAGTGGGTAACAAGGGGGTATGGCTACACCTTC	CASSKWVTRGYGYTF
TRBV15	TRBD1	once	TRBJ2-7	TGTGCCACCAGCAGGACCACAGGGGGCTACGAGCAGTACTTC	CATSRTTGGYEQYF
TRBV6-5	-	once	TRBJ2-7	TGTGCCAGCCAGGGGGGTTTCTCCTACGAGCAGTACTTC	CASQGGFSYEQYF
TRBV5-1	TRBD1	-	TRBJ2-7	TGCGCCAGCAGCCACGGACAGGGGTCAACCTACGAGCAGTACTTC	CASSHGQGSTYEQYF
TRBV27	-	-	TRBJ2-7	TGTGCCAGCCGAACTCGGGACACCGGAGCCTACGAGCAGTACTTC	CASRTRDTGAYEQYF
TRBV27	-	once	TRBJ1-6	TGTGCCAGCAGTTTATGGGGCAGGGGATCTTATAATTCACCCCTCCACTTT	CASSLWGRGSYNSPLHF
TRBV4-2	-	-	TRBJ2-3	TGTGCCAGCAGCCAAGATCTTGGTAGTAGCACAGATACGCAGTATTTT	CASSQDLGSSTDTQYF